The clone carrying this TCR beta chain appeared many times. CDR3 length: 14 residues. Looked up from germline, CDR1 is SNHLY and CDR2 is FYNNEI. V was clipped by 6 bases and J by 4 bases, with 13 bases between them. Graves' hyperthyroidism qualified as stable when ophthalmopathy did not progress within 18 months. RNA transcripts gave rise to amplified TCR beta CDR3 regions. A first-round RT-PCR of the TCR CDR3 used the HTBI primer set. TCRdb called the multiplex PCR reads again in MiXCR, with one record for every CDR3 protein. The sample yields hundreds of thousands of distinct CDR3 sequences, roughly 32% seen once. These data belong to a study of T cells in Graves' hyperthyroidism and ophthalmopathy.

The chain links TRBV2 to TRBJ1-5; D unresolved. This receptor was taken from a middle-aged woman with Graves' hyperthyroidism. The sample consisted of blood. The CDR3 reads CASSPDGENQPQHF. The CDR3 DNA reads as TGTGCCAGCAGCCCGGACGGAGAAAATCAGCCCCAGCATTTT. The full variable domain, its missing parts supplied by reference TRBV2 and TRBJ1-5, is EPEVTQTPSHQVTQMGQEVILRCVPISNHLYFYWYRQILGQKVEFLVSFYNNEISEKSEIFDDQFSVERPDGSNFTLKIRSTKLEDSAMYFCASSPDGENQPQHFGDGTRLSIL.